This T cell receptor (beta chain) was obtained from a study of Tregs in tolerant kidney transplant recipients. Notes on the study in general: The most relevant donor-specific Treg TCRbeta repertoire apparently came from expansion with activated donor B cells.

V was trimmed by 0 bases and J by 8 bases, leaving 16 bases between them. This CDR3 has 15 residues. CDR1 and CDR2 (germline): SGHDN, FVKESK. Note on this clone: Its antigen is currently unknown.

The table came from immunoSEQ multiplex PCR; TCRdb's copy has only in-frame clones and leaves some out. The sample holds some 70,000 clones, roughly 92% seen once. The chain recombines TRBV14 with TRBJ1-2; D remains unclear. The receptor comes from a human donor who received a combined kidney and bone marrow transplant. Sequences were derived from CD8+ T cells from blood, sampled before the transplant. CDR3 protein: CASSQDITGLKGYTF. CDR3 DNA: TGTGCCAGCAGCCAAGATATCACCGGGTTGAAAGGCTACACCTTC.